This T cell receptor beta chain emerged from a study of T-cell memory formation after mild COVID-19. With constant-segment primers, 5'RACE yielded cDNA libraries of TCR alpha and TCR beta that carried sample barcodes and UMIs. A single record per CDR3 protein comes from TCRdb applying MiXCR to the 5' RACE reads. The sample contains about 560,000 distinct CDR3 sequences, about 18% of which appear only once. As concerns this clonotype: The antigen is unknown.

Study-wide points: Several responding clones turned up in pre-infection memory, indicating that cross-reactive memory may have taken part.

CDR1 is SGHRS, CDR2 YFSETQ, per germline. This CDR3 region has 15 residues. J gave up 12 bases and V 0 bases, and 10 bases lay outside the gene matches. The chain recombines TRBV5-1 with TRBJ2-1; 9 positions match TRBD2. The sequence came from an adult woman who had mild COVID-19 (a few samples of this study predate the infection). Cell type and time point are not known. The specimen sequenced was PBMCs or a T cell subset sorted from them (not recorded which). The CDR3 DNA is TGCGCCAGCAGCTTGGGAGAGCCGGGACTAGCAGGGCAGTTCTTC. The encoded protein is CASSLGEPGLAGQFF.